The 20 T cell receptor beta chains given below trace back to one sample, sequenced in a study of blood T cell repertoires in COVID-19. Repertoires were generated with immunoSEQ multiplex PCR, while TCRdb's copy carries only in-frame clones and drops some. The sample lists 500,000 to 600,000 clones, 85% to 90% occurring once. The sample comprised peripheral blood. The receptors here all came from a woman aged 50 to 65 with COVID-19, enrolled during active disease.

The chain couples TRBV24-1 to TRBJ2-3; 11 bases align to TRBD2. Germline CDR1 KGHDR, CDR2 SFDVKD. This CDR3 is 17 amino acids long. V shed 3 bases and J 4 bases; nucleotides not matched to a gene: 8. Written as DNA, the CDR3 is TGTGCCACCAGTGATGCTCTAGCGGGGGGTATAGCAGATACGCAGTATTTT. Translated: CATSDALAGGIADTQYF.

In the case of this clone: Other nucleotide sequences in the sample specify the same CDR3. The CDR3 DNA is TGTGCCAGCAGCTCACGGAGGGGCTACACCTTC. Its protein is CASSSRRGYTF. This chain uses TRBV5-8 with TRBJ1-2; the D is unclear. V was clipped by 3 bases and J by 8 bases, with 8 bases between them. The CDR3 length is 11 residues. Germline CDR1 is SGHTS and CDR2 is YDEGEE.

The CDR3 nucleotides read TGTGCCAGCATGGGGGGGGATACGCAGTATTTT. This codes for CASMGGDTQYF. This rearrangement joins TRBV2 to TRBJ2-3, with TRBD2 matching over 7 bases. J was trimmed by 6 bases and V by 7 bases; bases with no gene match: 1. The CDR3 loop spans 11 amino acids. The germline V gene encodes CDR1 SNHLY and CDR2 FYNNEI.

J is TRBJ2-1 and V is TRBV5-1; 8 positions match TRBD1. The CDR3 is 14 amino acids. The V segment lost 4 bases and the J segment 6 bases; nucleotides outside the gene matches: 6. In germline, CDR1 is SGHRS, CDR2 YFSETQ. CDR3: CASSKGQVTNEQFF. In nucleotides, the CDR3 is TGCGCCAGCAGCAAGGGACAGGTTACCAATGAGCAGTTCTTC.

The DNA of the CDR3 is TGTGCCAGCTCACCTTCGGTATTGTCTGGGGCCAACGTCCTGACTTTC. Translation gives CASSPSVLSGANVLTF. The J gene is TRBJ2-6, the V gene TRBV18; D gene ambiguous. The CDR3 has 16 residues. Germline lookup yields CDR1 KGHSH and CDR2 LQKENI. V was trimmed by 3 bases and J by 1 base, leaving 10 bases between them.

The V and J genes are TRBV13 and TRBJ2-7, with D unclear. V lost 1 base and J 0 bases, leaving 10 bases between the germline ends. There are 15 residues in the CDR3. CDR1 and CDR2 (germline): PRHDT, FYEKMQ (reference sequence). The DNA of the CDR3 is TGTGCCAGCAGCTTAGTTGGCGGCCGCTCCTACGAGCAGTACTTC. This translates into CASSLVGGRSYEQYF.

The sample holds one count of this clone. V usage is TRBV6-2 or TRBV6-3 and J usage is TRBJ1-4, with D unresolved. The CDR3 contains 13 residues. The germline gives CDR1 MNHEY, CDR2 SVGEGT. V shed 6 bases and J shed 7 bases, with 12 bases lying between them. The CDR3 loop is CASSPREGEKLFF. CDR3 sequence (DNA): TGTGCCAGCAGCCCCAGAGAGGGTGAAAAACTGTTTTTT.

V and J are TRBV28 and TRBJ1-1; 8 bases are a match to TRBD1. CDR1 and CDR2 (germline): MDHEN, SYDVKM. The trim removed 5 bases at V and 4 bases at J, leaving 3 bases unmatched. The CDR3 runs to 13 residues. This CDR3 is CASSMTGVTEAFF. In DNA, the CDR3 is TGTGCCAGCAGTATGACAGGGGTCACTGAAGCTTTCTTT.

The chain combines TRBV9 with TRBJ1-3, with a weak D call TRBD1 (5 bases). Germline values: CDR1 SGDLS, CDR2 YYNGEE. This CDR3 is built from 14 residues. V lost 0 bases, J lost 7 bases, and 11 bases lay in between. The chain's CDR3 is CASSVGTGGNTIYF. The CDR3 coding sequence is TGTGCCAGCAGCGTAGGCACAGGAGGGAACACCATATATTTT.

V is TRBV2 and J is TRBJ2-1; the D gene is possibly TRBD1 (5 bases). The CDR3 is 13 amino acids. Looked up from germline, CDR1 is SNHLY and CDR2 is FYNNEI. Trimming cost V 3 bases and J 8 bases, with 11 bases left between them. The CDR3 here is CASSDYRWYEQFF. The DNA of the CDR3 is TGTGCCAGCAGTGATTACAGGTGGTATGAGCAGTTCTTC. The full variable domain, with the rest looked up from reference TRBV2 and TRBJ2-1, is EPEVTQTPSHQVTQMGQEVILRCVPISNHLYFYWYRQILGQKVEFLVSFYNNEISEKSEIFDDQFSVERPDGSNFTLKIRSTKLEDSAMYFCASSDYRWYEQFFGPGTRLTVL.

The chain combines TRBV6-5 with TRBJ1-6; tentatively, D is TRBD1 (6 bases). The CDR3 covers 13 residues. Trimming shortened V by 7 bases and J by 10 bases, and 14 bases separated the two germline ends. Germline V gene data show CDR1 as MNHEY and CDR2 as SVGAGI. This CDR3 reads CASNPGGRSPLHF. CDR3 DNA sequence: TGTGCCAGCAATCCGGGGGGCCGATCACCCCTCCACTTT.

V gene TRBV7-9 combines with J gene TRBJ2-2, with a possible D match to TRBD1 (6 bases). Looked up from germline, CDR1 is SEHNR and CDR2 is FQNEAQ (reference sequence). Trimming took off 5 bases at V and 0 bases at J, with 10 bases between the two ends. CDR3 size: 15 residues. The CDR3 coding sequence is TGTGCCAGCAGCCTTCGACAGGCGAACACCGGGGAGCTGTTTTTT. Amino acids: CASSLRQANTGELFF.

The chain employs TRBV28 and TRBJ1-5, with a possible D match to TRBD1 (6 bases). Germline V lookup: CDR1 MDHEN, CDR2 SYDVKM. The CDR3 contains 13 residues. V was trimmed by 2 bases and J by 8 bases, leaving 10 bases between them. CDR3 coding DNA: TGTGCCAGCAGTTTACAGGGGACGGAGCCCCAGCATTTT. This codes for CASSLQGTEPQHF. Together with reference TRBV28 and TRBJ1-5, the CDR3 gives the full variable domain: DVKVTQSSRYLVKRTGEKVFLECVQDMDHENMFWYRQDPGLGLRLIYFSYDVKMKEKGDIPEGYSVSREKKERFSLILESASTNQTSMYLCASSLQGTEPQHFGDGTRLSIL.

This clone was picked up one time. CDR3 loop: CASSLAKTNEQFF. DNA for the CDR3: TGTGCCAGCAGTTTAGCGAAGACTAATGAGCAGTTCTTC. V is TRBV12-3 or TRBV12-4 and J is TRBJ2-1; D remains ambiguous. This CDR3 spans 13 amino acids. Trimming removed 0 bases at V and 7 bases at J, with 7 bases between.

The J gene is TRBJ1-2, the V gene TRBV6-5; D unclear. The CDR3 has 14 residues. Germline V lookup: CDR1 MNHEY, CDR2 SVGAGI. V lost 5 bases and J lost 6, with 16 bases in between. Written as DNA, the CDR3 is TGTGCCAGCAGTAGCCAAGTCGATGCGCATGGCTACACCTTC. This gives the protein CASSSQVDAHGYTF.

The chain combines TRBV18 with TRBJ1-4; maybe TRBD1 (5 bases). Trimming removed 1 base at V and 4 bases at J, with 19 bases between. This CDR3 spans 18 amino acids. Germline V gene lookup returns CDR1 KGHSH and CDR2 LQKENI. DNA of the CDR3: TGTGCCAGCTCACCACGACGAGCACAGTCCGGGGGTAATGAAAAACTGTTTTTT. Encoded protein: CASSPRRAQSGGNEKLFF.

The chain combines TRBV15 with TRBJ2-1; no reliable D call. CDR1 and CDR2 (germline): LNHNV, YYDKDF (reference sequence). This CDR3 comprises 16 residues. The V end was cut by 1 base, the J end by 4 bases, with 14 bases between. The CDR3 region is CATSRGRASKYNEQFF. The CDR3, as DNA: TGTGCCACCAGCAGAGGGAGAGCGTCGAAATACAATGAGCAGTTCTTC.

The rearrangement joins TRBV2 to TRBJ1-1; 7 positions match TRBD1. The CDR3 runs 15 residues. V lost 2 bases and J lost 10; bases outside the gene matches: 13. The germline CDR1 and CDR2 sequences are SNHLY and FYNNEI. The CDR3 bases are TGTGCCAGCAGTGAACGGACGGGACAGCTGGACGGAGCTTTCTTT. Residues: CASSERTGQLDGAFF.

The gene calls are TRBV2 and TRBJ2-2; TRBD2 matches at 15 bases. The junction had 7 bases not matched to a gene; V was cut back by 6 bases and J by 5 bases. The germline gives CDR1 SNHLY, CDR2 FYNNEI. The CDR3 is made up of 17 amino acids. CDR3 DNA sequence: TGTGCCAGCAGACGGACTAGCGGGGGGGCAGGAACCGGGGAGCTGTTTTTT. Residues: CASRRTSGGAGTGELFF.

The V and J genes are TRBV12-5 and TRBJ2-7; the D gene is possibly TRBD1 (6 bases). Per germline, CDR1 LGHNT and CDR2 FRNRAP. The V and J ends lost 6 bases and 5 bases respectively, with 17 bases between them. The CDR3 sequence is 14 residues long. DNA of the CDR3: TGTGCTAGTGGATCAAACAGGGTCCTGAACGAGCAGTACTTC. Translation gives CASGSNRVLNEQYF.